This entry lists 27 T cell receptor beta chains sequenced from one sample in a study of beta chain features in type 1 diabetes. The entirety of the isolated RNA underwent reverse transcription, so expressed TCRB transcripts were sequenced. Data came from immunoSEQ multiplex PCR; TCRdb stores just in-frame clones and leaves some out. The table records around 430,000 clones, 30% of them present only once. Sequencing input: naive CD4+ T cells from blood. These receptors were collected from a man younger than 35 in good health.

The CDR3 sequence: CASSYQPANTGELFF. CDR3 nucleotide sequence: TGTGCCAGCAGTTACCAACCAGCGAACACCGGGGAGCTGTTTTTT. The chain employs TRBV6-6 and TRBJ2-2; no definite D call. The CDR3 spans 15 residues. V was cut by 2 bases and J by 0 bases, with 7 bases left in between. Germline loops: CDR1 MNHNY, CDR2 SVGAGI (reference sequence).

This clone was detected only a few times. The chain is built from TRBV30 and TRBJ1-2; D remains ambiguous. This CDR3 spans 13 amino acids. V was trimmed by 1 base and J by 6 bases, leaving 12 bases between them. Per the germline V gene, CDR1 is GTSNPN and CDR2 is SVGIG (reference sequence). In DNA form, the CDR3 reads TGTGCCTGGAGTGCTTCGGATCGGAATGGCTACACCTTC. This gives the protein CAWSASDRNGYTF.

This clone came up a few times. This CDR3 is CASSPQTGGHSGANVLTF. The CDR3 DNA reads as TGTGCCAGCTCACCACAGACAGGGGGCCACTCTGGGGCCAACGTCCTGACTTTC. The gene calls are TRBV18 and TRBJ2-6, with TRBD1 identical over 10 bases. V was pared by 1 base and J by 0 bases, with 3 bases of the junction left unmatched. CDR1 KGHSH and CDR2 LQKENI come from the germline V gene. The CDR3 sequence is 18 residues long.

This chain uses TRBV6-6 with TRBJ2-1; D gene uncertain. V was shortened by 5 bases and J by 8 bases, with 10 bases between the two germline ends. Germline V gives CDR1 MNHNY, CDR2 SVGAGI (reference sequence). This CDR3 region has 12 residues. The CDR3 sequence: CASSNLSDEQFF. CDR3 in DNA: TGTGCCAGCAGTAACCTAAGCGATGAGCAGTTCTTC.

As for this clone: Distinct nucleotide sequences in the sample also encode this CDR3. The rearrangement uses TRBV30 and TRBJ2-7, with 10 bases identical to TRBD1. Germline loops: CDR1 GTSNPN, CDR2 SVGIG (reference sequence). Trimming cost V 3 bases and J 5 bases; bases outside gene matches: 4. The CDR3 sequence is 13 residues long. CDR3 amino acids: CAWSRDRGDEQYF. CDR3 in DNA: TGTGCCTGGAGCCGGGACAGGGGCGACGAGCAGTACTTC.

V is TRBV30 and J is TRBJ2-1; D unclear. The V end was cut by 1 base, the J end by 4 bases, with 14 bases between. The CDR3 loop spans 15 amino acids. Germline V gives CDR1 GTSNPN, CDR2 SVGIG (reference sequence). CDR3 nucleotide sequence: TGTGCCTGGAGTGAGGACGCTGAGCTGTACAATGAGCAGTTCTTC. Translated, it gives CAWSEDAELYNEQFF.

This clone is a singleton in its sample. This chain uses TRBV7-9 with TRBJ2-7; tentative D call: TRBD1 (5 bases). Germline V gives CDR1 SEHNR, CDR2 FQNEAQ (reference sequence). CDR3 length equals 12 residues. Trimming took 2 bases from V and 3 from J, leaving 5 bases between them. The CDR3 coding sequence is TGTGCCAGCAGCTTAAGGGGCTACGAGCAGTACTTC. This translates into CASSLRGYEQYF.

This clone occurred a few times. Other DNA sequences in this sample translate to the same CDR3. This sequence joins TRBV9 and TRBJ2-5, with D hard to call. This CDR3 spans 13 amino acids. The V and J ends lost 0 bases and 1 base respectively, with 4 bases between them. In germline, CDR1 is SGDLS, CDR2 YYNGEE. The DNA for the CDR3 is TGTGCCAGCAGCGTAGTTGGCCAAGAGACCCAGTACTTC. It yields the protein CASSVVGQETQYF.

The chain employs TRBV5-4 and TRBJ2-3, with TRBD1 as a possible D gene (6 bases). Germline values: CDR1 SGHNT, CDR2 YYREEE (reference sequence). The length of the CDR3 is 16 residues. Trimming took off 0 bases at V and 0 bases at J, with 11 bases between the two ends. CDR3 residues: CASSLGQAISTDTQYF. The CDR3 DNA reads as TGTGCCAGCAGCTTGGGACAGGCCATTAGCACAGATACGCAGTATTTT.

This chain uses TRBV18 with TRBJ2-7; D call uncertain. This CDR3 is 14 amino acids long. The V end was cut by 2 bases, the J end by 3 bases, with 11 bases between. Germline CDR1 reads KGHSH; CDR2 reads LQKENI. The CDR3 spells CASSPIPGGYEQYF. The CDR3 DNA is TGTGCCAGCTCACCAATCCCGGGTGGCTACGAGCAGTACTTC.

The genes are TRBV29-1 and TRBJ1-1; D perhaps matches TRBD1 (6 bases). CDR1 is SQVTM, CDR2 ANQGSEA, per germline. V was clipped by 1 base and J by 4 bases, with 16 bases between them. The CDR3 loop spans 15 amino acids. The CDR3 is CSVEGAQGAATEAFF. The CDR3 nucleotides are TGCAGCGTTGAAGGGGCACAGGGTGCCGCCACTGAAGCTTTCTTT.

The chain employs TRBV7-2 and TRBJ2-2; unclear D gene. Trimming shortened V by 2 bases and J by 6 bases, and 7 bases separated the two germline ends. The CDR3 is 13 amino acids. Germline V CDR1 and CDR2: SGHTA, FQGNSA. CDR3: CASSLTRPGELFF. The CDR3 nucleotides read TGTGCCAGCAGCTTAACTCGGCCCGGGGAGCTGTTTTTT.

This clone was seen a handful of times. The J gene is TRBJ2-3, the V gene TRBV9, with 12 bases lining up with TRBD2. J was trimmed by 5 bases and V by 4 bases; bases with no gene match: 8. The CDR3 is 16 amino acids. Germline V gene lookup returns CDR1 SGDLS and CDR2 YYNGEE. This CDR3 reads CASSHPLAGGVDTQYF. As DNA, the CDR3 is TGTGCCAGCAGCCATCCCCTAGCGGGAGGGGTAGATACGCAGTATTTT.

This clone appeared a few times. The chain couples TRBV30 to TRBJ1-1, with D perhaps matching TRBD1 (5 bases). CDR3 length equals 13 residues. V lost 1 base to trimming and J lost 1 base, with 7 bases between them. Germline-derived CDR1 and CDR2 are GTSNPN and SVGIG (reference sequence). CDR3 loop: CAWSGQWNTEAFF. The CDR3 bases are TGTGCCTGGAGTGGACAGTGGAACACTGAAGCTTTCTTT.

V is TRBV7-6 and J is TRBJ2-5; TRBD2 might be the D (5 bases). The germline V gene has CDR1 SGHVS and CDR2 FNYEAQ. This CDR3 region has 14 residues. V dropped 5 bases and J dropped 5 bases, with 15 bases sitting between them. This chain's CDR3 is CASSPPGNGETQYF. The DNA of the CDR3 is TGTGCCAGCAGCCCCCCGGGGAACGGGGAGACCCAGTACTTC.

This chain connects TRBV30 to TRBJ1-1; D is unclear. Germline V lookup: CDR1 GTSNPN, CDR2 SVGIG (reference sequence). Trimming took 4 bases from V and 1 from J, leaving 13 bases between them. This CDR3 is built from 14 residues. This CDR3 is CAWTPQMANTEAFF. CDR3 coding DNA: TGTGCCTGGACACCCCAAATGGCGAACACTGAAGCTTTCTTT.

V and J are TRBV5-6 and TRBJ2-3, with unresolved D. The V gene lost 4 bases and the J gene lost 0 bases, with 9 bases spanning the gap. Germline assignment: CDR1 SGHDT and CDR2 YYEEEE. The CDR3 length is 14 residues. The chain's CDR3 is CASSMDQSTDTQYF. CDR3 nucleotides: TGTGCCAGCAGCATGGACCAGAGCACAGATACGCAGTATTTT.

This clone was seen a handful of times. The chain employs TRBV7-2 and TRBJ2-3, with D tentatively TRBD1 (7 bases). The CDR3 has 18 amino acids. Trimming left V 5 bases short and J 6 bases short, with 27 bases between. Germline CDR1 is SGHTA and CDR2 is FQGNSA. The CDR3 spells CASSRRDRALRTTDTQYF. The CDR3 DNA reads TGTGCCAGCAGCCGCCGGGACAGAGCATTGAGGACTACGGATACGCAGTATTTT.

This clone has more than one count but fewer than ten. The chain's CDR3 is CASQRLAGRLSTDTQYF. The CDR3 DNA reads as TGTGCCAGCCAACGGCTAGCGGGAAGGTTGAGTACAGATACGCAGTATTTT. V usage is TRBV7-2 and J usage is TRBJ2-3; 9 bases fit TRBD2. The junction had 15 bases not matched to a gene; V was cut back by 8 bases and J by 3 bases. There are 17 residues in the CDR3. Looked up from germline, CDR1 is SGHTA and CDR2 is FQGNSA. The variable domain in full, with the rest retrieved from reference TRBV7-2 and TRBJ2-3, is GAGVSQSPSNKVTEKGKDVELRCDPISGHTALYWYRQSLGQGLEFLIYFQGNSAPDKSGLPSDRFSAERTGGSVSTLTIQRTQQEDSAVYLCASQRLAGRLSTDTQYFGPGTRLTVL.

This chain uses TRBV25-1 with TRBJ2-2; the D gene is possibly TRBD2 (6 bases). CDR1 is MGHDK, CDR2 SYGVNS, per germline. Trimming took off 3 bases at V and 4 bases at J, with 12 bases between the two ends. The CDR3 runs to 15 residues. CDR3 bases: TGTGCCAGCAGTGACAGGGAAGCGGGCACCGGGGAGCTGTTTTTT. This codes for CASSDREAGTGELFF.

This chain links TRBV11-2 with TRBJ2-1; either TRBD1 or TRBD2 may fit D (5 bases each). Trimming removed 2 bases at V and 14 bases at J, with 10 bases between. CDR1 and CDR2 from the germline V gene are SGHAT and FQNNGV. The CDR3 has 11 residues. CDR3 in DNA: TGTGCCAGCAGCTTACGGGACGTGGAGTTCTTC. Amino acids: CASSLRDVEFF.

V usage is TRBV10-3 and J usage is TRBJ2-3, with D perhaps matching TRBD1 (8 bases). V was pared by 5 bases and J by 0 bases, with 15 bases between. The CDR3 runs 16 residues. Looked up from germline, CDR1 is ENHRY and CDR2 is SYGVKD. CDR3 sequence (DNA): TGTGCCATCAGTCGGGAGGACAGGGCAAGCACAGATACGCAGTATTTT. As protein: CAISREDRASTDTQYF.

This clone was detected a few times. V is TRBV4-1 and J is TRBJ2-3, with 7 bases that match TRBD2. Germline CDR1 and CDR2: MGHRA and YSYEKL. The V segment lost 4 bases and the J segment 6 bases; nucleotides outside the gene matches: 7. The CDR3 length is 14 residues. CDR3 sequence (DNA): TGCGCCAGCAGCCCCTGGACTAGGTCTGATACGCAGTATTTT. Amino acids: CASSPWTRSDTQYF.

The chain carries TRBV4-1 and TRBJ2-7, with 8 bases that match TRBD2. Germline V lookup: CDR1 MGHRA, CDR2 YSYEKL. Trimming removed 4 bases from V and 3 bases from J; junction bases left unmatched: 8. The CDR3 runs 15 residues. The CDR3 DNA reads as TGCGCCAGCAGCCCAACTAGCGGTCAAGTCTACGAGCAGTACTTC. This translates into CASSPTSGQVYEQYF.

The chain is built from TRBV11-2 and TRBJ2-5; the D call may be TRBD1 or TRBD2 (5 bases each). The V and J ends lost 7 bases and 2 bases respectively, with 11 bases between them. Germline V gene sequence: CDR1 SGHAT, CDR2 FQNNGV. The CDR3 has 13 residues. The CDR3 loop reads CASTGRRQETQYF. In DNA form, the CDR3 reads TGTGCCAGCACGGGACGGAGACAAGAGACCCAGTACTTC.

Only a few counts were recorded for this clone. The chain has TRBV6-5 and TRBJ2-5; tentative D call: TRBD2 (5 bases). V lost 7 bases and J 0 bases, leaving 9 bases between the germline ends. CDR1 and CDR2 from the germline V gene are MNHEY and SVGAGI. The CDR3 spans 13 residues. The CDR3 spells CASKPGNQETQYF. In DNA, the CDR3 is TGTGCCAGCAAACCCGGGAACCAAGAGACCCAGTACTTC.

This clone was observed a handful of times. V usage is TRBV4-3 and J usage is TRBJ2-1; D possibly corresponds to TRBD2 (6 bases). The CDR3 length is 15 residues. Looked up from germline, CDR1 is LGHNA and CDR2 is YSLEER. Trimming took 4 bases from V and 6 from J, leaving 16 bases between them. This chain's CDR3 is CASSRLVGSGNEQFF. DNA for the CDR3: TGCGCCAGCAGCCGCCTGGTCGGGAGTGGCAATGAGCAGTTCTTC.